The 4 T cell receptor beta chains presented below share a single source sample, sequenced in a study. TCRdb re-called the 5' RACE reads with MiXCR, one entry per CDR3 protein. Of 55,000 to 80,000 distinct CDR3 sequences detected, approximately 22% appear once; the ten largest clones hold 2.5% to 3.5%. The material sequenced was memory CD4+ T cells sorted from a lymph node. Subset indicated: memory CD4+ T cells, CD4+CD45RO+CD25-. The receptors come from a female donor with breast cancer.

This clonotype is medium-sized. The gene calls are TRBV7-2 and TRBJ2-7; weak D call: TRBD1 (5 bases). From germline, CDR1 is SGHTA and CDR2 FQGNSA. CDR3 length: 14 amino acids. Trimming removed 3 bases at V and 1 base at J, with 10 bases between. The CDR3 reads CASSLATVSYEQYF. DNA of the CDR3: TGTGCCAGCAGCTTGGCGACAGTTTCCTACGAGCAGTACTTC.

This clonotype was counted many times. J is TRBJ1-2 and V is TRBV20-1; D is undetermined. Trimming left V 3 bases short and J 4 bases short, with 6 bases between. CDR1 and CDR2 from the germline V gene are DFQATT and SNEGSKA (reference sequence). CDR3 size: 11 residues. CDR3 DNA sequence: TGCAGTGCTAGTTCAAGCTATGGCTACACCTTC. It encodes CSASSSYGYTF.

The CDR3 DNA sequence: TGTGCCAGCAGCTTAACAACTCAGATATACAATGAGCAGTTCTTC. It translates to CASSLTTQIYNEQFF. This chain connects TRBV7-9 to TRBJ2-1, with D unresolved. Germline-derived CDR1 and CDR2 are SEHNR and FQNEAQ (reference sequence). V lost 2 bases, J lost 4 bases, and 12 bases lay in between. This CDR3 has 15 residues.

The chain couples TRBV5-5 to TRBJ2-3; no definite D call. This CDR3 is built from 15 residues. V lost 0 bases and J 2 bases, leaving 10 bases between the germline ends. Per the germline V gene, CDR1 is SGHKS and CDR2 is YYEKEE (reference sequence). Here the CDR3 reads CASSLAIGHTDTQYF. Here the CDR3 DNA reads TGTGCCAGCAGCTTGGCCATCGGGCACACAGATACGCAGTATTTT.